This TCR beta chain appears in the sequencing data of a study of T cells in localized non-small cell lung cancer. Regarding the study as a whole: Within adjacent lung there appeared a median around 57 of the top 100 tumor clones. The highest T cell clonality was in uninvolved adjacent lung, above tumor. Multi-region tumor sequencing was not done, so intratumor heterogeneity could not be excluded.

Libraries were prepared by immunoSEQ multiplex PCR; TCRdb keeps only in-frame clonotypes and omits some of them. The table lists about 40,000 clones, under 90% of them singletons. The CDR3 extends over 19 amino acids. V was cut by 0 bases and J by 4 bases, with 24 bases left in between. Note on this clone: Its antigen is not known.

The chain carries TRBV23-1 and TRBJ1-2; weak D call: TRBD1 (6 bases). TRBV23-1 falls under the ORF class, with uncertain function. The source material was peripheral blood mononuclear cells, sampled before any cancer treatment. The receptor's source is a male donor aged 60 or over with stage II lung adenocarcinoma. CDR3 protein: CASSQSPDSRILPFYGYTF. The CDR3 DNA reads TGCGCCAGCAGTCAATCGCCGGACAGCCGAATATTGCCCTTCTATGGCTACACCTTC.